This T cell receptor beta chain was sequenced in a study of T cells after yellow fever vaccination. Study as a whole: Preparing low-cell-number fractions relied on SMART-Seq v4 Ultra Low Input. Study-wide findings and caveats: Post-booster repertoires again held most primary-vaccination clones (roughly 96% CD4, about 90% CD8).

Synthesis of TCR cDNA relied on 5'RACE template switching, which attached a universal primer site and UMIs. TCRdb analysed the 5' RACE reads with MiXCR anew, one entry per CDR3 protein. The sample shows about 300,000 distinct CDR3 sequences, about 10% of them seen only once. This clonotype was observed a handful of times. The antigen is not known. Trimming took off 6 bases at V and 1 base at J, with 14 bases between the two ends. Germline CDR1 reads SQVTM; CDR2 reads ANQGSEA. This CDR3 comprises 14 residues. The TCR sequence derives from a man younger than 35 who received the YFV17D yellow fever vaccine. The chain carries TRBV29-1 and TRBJ2-3, with D perhaps matching TRBD1 (6 bases). Sequencing used CD4+ T cells sorted from PBMCs, obtained 5 days after the yellow fever booster vaccination. The CDR3 DNA is TGCAGCGTCGCGGTGGCAGGGGGCACAGATACGCAGTATTTT. It specifies CSVAVAGGTDTQYF.